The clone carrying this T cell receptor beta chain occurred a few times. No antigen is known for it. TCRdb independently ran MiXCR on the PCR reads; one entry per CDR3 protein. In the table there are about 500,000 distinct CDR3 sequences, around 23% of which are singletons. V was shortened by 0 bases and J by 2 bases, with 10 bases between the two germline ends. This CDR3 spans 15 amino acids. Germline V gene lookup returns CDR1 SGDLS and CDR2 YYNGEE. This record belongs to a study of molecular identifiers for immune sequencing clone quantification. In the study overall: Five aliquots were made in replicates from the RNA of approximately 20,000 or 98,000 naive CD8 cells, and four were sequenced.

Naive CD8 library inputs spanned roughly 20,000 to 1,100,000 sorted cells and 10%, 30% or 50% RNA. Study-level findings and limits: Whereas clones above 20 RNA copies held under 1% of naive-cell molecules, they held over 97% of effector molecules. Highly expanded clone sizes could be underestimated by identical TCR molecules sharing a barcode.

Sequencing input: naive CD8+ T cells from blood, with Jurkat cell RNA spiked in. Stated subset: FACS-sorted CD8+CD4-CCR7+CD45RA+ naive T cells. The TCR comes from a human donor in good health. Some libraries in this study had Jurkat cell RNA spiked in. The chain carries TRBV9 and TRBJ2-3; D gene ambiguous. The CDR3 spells CASSVAGHPTDTQYF. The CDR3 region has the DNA TGTGCCAGCAGCGTAGCTGGTCACCCCACAGATACGCAGTATTTT.